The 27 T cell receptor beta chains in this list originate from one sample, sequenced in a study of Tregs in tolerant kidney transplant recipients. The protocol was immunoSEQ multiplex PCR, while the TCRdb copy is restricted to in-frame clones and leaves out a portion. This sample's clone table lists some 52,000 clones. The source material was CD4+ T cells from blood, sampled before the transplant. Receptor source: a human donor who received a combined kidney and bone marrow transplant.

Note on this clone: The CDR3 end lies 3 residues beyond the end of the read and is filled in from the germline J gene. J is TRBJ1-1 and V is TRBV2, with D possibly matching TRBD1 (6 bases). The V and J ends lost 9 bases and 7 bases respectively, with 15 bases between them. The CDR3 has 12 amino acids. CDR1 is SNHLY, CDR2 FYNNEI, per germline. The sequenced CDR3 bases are TGTGCCAGGGTGGGAGGGGGTGATGAA. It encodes CARVGGGDE. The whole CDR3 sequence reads CARVGGGDEAFF.

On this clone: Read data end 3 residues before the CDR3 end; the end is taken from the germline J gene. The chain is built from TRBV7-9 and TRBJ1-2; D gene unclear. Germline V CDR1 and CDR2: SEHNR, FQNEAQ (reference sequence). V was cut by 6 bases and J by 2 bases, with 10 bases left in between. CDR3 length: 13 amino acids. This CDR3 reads CASSQQTNYGYTF. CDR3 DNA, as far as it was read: TGTGCCAGCAGTCAACAGACGAACTATGGC.

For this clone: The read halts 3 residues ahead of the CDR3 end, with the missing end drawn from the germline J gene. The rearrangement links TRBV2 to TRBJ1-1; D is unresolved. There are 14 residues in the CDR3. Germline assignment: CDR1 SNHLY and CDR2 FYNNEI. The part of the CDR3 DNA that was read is TGTGCCAGCAGTGAACCGGGTGGGTTCCGCGTG. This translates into CASSEPGGFRV. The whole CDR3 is CASSEPGGFRVAFF.

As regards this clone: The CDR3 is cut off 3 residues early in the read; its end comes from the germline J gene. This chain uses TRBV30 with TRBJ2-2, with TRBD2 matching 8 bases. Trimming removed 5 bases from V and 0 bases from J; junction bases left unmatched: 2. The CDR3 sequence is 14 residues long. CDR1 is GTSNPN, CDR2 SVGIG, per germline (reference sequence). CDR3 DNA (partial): TGTGCCTGGTTTAGCGGGACGAACACCGGGGAG. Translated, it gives CAWFSGTNTGE. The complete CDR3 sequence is CAWFSGTNTGELFF.

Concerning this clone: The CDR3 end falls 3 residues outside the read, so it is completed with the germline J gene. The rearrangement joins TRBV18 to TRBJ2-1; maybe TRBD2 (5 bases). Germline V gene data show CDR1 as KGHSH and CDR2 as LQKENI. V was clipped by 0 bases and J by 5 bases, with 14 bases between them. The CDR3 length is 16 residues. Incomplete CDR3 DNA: TGTGCCAGCTCACCACCACGCCTAGCTAGCAACAATGAG. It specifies CASSPPRLASNNE. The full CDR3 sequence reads CASSPPRLASNNEQFF. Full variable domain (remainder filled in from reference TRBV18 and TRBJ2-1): NAGVMQNPRHLVRRRGQEARLRCSPMKGHSHVYWYRQLPEEGLKFMVYLQKENIIDESGMPKERFSAEFPKEGPSILRIQQVVRGDSAAYFCASSPPRLASNNEQFFGPGTRLTVL.

The chain's CDR3 is CASSRQTGPSYEQYF. The CDR3 bases that were read are TGTGCCAGCTCACGACAGACTGGCCCCTCCTACGAG. The chain couples TRBV18 to TRBJ2-7; TRBD1 might be the D (5 bases). Sequencing ends 3 residues short of the CDR3 end; the germline J gene provides the rest. CDR1 and CDR2 from the germline V gene are KGHSH and LQKENI. CDR3 length: 15 residues. Trimming took off 4 bases at V and 0 bases at J, with 13 bases between the two ends.

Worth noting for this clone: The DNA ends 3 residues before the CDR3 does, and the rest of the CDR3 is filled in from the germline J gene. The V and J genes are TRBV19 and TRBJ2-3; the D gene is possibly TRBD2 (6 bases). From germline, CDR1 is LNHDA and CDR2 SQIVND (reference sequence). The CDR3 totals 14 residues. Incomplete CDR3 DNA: TGTGCCAGTAGTGTCAGCGGGCGTGACCCTTCG. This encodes CASSVSGRDPS. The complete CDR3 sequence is CASSVSGRDPSQYF.

The sequenced part of the CDR3 DNA is TGTGCCAGCAGCTTGGTGGGGGCCTATGGC. Translating it yields CASSLVGAYG. The whole CDR3 is CASSLVGAYGYTF. This sequence joins TRBV5-4 and TRBJ1-2; tentatively, D is TRBD1 (6 bases). The read is 3 residues too short to cover the CDR3 end, so that end is filled in from the germline J gene. V was clipped by 0 bases and J by 4 bases, with 7 bases between them. Germline V gene sequence: CDR1 SGHNT, CDR2 YYREEE (reference sequence). The CDR3 consists of 13 residues.

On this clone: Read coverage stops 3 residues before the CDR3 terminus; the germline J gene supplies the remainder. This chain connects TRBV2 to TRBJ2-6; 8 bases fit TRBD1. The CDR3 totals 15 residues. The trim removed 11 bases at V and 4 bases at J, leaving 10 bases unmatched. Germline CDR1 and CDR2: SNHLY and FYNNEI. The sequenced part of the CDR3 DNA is TGTGCCGTCGGACAGGGTTCGCGAGGGGCCAACGTC. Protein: CAVGQGSRGANV. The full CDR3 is CAVGQGSRGANVLTF. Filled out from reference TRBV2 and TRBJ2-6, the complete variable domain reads EPEVTQTPSHQVTQMGQEVILRCVPISNHLYFYWYRQILGQKVEFLVSFYNNEISEKSEIFDDQFSVERPDGSNFTLKIRSTKLEDSAMYFCAVGQGSRGANVLTFGAGSRLTVL.

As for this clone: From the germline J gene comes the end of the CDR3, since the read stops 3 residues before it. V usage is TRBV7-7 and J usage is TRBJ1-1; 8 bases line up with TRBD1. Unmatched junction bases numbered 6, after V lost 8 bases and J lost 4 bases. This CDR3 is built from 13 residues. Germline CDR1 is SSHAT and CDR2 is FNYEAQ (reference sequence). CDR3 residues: CASSRGQGTEAFF. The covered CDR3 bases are TGTGCCAGCTCCAGGGGGCAGGGCACTGAA.

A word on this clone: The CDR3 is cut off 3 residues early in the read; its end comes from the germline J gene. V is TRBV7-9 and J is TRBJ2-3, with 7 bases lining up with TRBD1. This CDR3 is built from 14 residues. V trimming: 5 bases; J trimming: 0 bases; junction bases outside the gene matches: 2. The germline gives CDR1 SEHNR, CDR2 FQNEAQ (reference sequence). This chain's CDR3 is CASSKQGSTDTQYF. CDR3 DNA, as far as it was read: TGTGCCAGCAGCAAACAGGGGAGCACAGATACG.

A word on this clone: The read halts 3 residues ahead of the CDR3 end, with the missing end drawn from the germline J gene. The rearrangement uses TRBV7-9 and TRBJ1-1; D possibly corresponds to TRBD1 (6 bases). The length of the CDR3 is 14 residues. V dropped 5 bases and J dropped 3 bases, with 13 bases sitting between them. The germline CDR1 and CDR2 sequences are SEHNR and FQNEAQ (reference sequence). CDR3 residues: CASSPYTGYTEAFF. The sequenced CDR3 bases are TGTGCCAGCAGCCCCTACACAGGGTACACTGAA.

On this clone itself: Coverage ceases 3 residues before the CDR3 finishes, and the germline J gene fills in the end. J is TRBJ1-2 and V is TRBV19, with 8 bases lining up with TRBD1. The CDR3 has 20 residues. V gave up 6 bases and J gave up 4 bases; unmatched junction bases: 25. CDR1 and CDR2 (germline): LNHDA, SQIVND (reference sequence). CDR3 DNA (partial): TGTGCCAGTAGCCCCGGGACAGGACCTCTAACGCCAACTCTTTTCTATGGC. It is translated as CASSPGTGPLTPTLFYG. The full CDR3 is CASSPGTGPLTPTLFYGYTF.

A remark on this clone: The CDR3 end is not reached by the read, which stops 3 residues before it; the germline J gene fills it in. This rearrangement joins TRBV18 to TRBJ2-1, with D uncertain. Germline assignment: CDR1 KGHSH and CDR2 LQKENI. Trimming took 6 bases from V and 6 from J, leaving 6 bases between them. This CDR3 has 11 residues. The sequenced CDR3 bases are TGTGCCAGCTCCCAGATCAATGAG. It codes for CASSQINE. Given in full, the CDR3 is CASSQINEQFF.

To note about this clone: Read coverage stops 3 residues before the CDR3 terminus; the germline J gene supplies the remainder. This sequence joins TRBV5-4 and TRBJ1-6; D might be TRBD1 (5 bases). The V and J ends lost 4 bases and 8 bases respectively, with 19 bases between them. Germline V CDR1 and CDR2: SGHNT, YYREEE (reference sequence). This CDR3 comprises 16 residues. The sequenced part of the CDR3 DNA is TGTGCCAGCAGCGATAAATCAAGGGGTGTACATTCACCC. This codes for CASSDKSRGVHSP. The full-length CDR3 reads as CASSDKSRGVHSPLHF.

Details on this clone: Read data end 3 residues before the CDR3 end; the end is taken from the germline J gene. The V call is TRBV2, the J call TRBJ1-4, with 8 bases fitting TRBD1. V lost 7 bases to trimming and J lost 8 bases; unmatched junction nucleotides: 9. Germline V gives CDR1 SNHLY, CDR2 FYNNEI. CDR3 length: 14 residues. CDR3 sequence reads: CASTLDRVREKLFF. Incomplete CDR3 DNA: TGTGCCAGCACTTTGGACAGGGTGCGCGAAAAA.

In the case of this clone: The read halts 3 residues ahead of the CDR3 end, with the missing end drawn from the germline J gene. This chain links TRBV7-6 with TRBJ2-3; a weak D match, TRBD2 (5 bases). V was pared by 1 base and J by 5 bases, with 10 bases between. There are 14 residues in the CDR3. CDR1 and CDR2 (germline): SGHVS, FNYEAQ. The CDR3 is CASSLVGSGDTQYF. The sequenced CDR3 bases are TGTGCCAGCAGCTTAGTTGGGAGCGGAGATACG.

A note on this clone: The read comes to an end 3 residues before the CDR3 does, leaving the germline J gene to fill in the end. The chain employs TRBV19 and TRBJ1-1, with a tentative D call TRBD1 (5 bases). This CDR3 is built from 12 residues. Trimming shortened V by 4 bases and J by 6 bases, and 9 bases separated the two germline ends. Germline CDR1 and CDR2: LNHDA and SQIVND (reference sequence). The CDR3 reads CASSNRGSEAFF. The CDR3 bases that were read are TGTGCCAGTAGTAACCGGGGGTCTGAA. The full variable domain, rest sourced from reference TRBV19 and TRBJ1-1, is DGGITQSPKYLFRKEGQNVTLSCEQNLNHDAMYWYRQDPGQGLRLIYYSQIVNDFQKGDIAEGYSVSREKKESFPLTVTSAQKNPTAFYLCASSNRGSEAFFGQGTRLTVV.

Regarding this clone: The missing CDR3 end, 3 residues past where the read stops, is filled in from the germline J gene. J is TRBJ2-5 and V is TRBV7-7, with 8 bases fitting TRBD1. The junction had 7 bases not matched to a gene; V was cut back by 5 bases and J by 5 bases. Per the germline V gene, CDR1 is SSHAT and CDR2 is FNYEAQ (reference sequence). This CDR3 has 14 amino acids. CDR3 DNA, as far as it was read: TGTGCCAGCAGCCAGGACAGGGTGGGGGAGACC. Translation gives CASSQDRVGET. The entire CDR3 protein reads CASSQDRVGETQYF. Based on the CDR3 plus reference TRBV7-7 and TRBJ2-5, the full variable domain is GAGVSQSPRYKVTKRGQDVTLRCDPISSHATLYWYQQALGQGPEFLTYFNYEAQPDKSGLPSDRFSAERPEGSISTLTIQRTEQRDSAMYRCASSQDRVGETQYFGPGTRLLVL.

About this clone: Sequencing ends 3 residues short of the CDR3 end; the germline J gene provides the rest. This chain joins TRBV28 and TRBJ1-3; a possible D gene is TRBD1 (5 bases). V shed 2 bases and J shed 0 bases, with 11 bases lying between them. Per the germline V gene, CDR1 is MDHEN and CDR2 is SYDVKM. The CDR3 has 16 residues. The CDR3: CASSLGKGRSGNTIYF. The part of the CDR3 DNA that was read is TGTGCCAGCAGTTTAGGGAAGGGGCGCTCTGGAAACACC.

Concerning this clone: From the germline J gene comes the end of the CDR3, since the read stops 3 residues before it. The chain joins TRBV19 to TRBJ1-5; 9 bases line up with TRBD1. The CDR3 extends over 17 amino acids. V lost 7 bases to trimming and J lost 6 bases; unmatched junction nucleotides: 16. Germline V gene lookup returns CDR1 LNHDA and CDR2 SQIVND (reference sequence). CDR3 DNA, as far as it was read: TGTGCCAGTACCCTGTCCCTCTACAGGGGGCAGGCTCAGCCC. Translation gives CASTLSLYRGQAQP. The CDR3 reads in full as CASTLSLYRGQAQPQHF.

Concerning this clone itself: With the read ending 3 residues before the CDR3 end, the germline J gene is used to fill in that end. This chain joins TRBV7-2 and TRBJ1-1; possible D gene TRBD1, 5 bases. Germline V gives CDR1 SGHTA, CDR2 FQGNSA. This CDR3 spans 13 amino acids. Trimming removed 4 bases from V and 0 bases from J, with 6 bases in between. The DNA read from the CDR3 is TGTGCCAGCAGCTCGACAGTGAACACTGAA. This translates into CASSSTVNTE. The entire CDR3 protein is CASSSTVNTEAFF.

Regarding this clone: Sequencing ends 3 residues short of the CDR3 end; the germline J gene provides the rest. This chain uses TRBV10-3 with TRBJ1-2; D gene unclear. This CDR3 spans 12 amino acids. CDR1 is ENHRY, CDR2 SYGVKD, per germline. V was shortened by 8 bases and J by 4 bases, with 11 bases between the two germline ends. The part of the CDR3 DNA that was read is TGTGCCATCCCCCCAGGAGGCTATGGC. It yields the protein CAIPPGGYG. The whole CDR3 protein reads CAIPPGGYGYTF.

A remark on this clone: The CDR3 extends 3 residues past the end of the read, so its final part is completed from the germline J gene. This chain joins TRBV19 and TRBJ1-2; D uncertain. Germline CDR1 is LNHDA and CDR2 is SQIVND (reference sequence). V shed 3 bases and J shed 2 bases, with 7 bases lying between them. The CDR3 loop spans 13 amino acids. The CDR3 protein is CASSIGRNYGYTF. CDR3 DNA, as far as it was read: TGTGCCAGTAGTATTGGTCGGAACTATGGC.

Partial CDR3 DNA: TGTGCCTGGACTCTTGGCAGGGGTTGGACTGAA. It is translated as CAWTLGRGWTE. The CDR3 in full is CAWTLGRGWTEAFF. The genes are TRBV30 and TRBJ1-1, with TRBD1 as a possible D gene (6 bases). The DNA ends 3 residues before the CDR3 does, and the rest of the CDR3 is filled in from the germline J gene. Trimming stripped 4 bases from V and 5 bases from J, with 17 bases between. The germline gives CDR1 GTSNPN, CDR2 SVGIG (reference sequence). The CDR3 has 14 amino acids.

The sequenced part of the CDR3 DNA is TGCAGCGTTGTGGAGCAGGCCAGGCAGAACTATGGC. This sequence encodes CSVVEQARQNYG. The full CDR3 sequence reads CSVVEQARQNYGYTF. The V and J genes are TRBV29-1 and TRBJ1-2; D unresolved. Read sequence stops 3 residues before the CDR3 end, and the germline J gene provides the missing end. Germline assignment: CDR1 SQVTM and CDR2 ANQGSEA. Trimming took off 4 bases at V and 2 bases at J, with 17 bases between the two ends. This CDR3 spans 15 amino acids.

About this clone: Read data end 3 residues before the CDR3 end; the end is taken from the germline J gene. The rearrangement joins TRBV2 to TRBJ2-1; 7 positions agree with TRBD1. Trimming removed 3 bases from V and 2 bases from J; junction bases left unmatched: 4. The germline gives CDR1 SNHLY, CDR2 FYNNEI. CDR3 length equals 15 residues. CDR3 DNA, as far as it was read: TGTGCCAGCAGTGAGGAACAGGGGACCTACAATGAG. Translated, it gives CASSEEQGTYNE. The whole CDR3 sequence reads CASSEEQGTYNEQFF.